This entry lists 13 T cell receptor beta chains sequenced from one sample in a study of blood T cell repertoires in COVID-19. Only in-frame clones appear in the TCRdb table, and some are missing; sequencing was by immunoSEQ multiplex PCR. This sample has fewer than 250,000 clones, with 75% to 85% found just once. The sequenced material came from peripheral blood. Every receptor here comes from a woman in her seventies with acute or convalescent COVID-19.

V and J are TRBV28 and TRBJ1-6, with TRBD1 as a possible D gene (6 bases). Germline V gene data show CDR1 as MDHEN and CDR2 as SYDVKM. The V and J ends lost 6 bases and 5 bases respectively, with 17 bases between them. This CDR3 is built from 16 residues. As DNA, the CDR3 is TGTGCCAGCAGCCCGGGGACAAGGGGCCATAATTCACCCCTCCACTTT. Translation: CASSPGTRGHNSPLHF.

In this sample, this clone turned up once. The chain employs TRBV29-1 and TRBJ2-2; 12 nucleotides align to TRBD2. The length of the CDR3 is 16 residues. CDR1 is SQVTM and CDR2 is ANQGSEA in the germline V gene. Trimming took 5 bases from V and 2 from J; bases not matched to a gene: 6. CDR3 DNA sequence: TGCAGCGTTAGGGCTAGCGGGGGGGCCAACACCGGGGAGCTGTTTTTT. Translation: CSVRASGGANTGELFF.

This chain connects TRBV19 to TRBJ1-3, with a possible D match to TRBD1 (6 bases). The CDR3 is 18 amino acids. The germline CDR1 and CDR2 sequences are LNHDA and SQIVND (reference sequence). Trimming pared 5 bases from V and 0 bases from J, leaving 20 bases between. CDR3 nucleotide sequence: TGTGCCAGTAGTTTTGATCCGCCCAGGGGCCGCTCTGGAAACACCATATATTTT. This gives the protein CASSFDPPRGRSGNTIYF.

On this clone: This CDR3 is also generated by other DNA sequences in the sample. V and J are TRBV5-1 and TRBJ2-1, with 10 bases identical to TRBD2. The trim removed 4 bases at V and 4 bases at J, leaving 5 bases unmatched. Germline V CDR1 and CDR2: SGHRS, YFSETQ. This CDR3 region has 15 residues. For the CDR3, the DNA is TGCGCCAGCAGCAGTAGCGGGGGGTCTTACAATGAGCAGTTCTTC. Protein sequence: CASSSSGGSYNEQFF.

The chain has TRBV7-2 and TRBJ2-3, with TRBD1 matching 7 bases. This CDR3 has 14 residues. The germline gives CDR1 SGHTA, CDR2 FQGNSA. With 6 bases clipped from V and 2 bases from J, the junction kept 5 bases outside the gene matches. The CDR3 spells CASRRDRFTDTQYF. The CDR3 bases are TGTGCCAGCAGAAGGGACAGATTCACAGATACGCAGTATTTT.

This chain connects TRBV29-1 to TRBJ2-7; 8 nucleotides match TRBD1. The CDR3 has 13 amino acids. The V gene's germline CDR1 is SQVTM and CDR2 ANQGSEA. With V trimmed by 4 bases and J by 5 bases, 7 bases remained unmatched. The CDR3 reads CSVVGQGFNEQYF. The CDR3 bases are TGCAGCGTTGTAGGACAGGGTTTCAACGAGCAGTACTTC.

V is TRBV12-3 or TRBV12-4 and J is TRBJ1-2; D is ambiguous. The CDR3 sequence is 11 residues long. With 1 base removed from V and 10 bases from J, the gap between germline ends came to 7 bases. The CDR3: CASSLGGVYTF. CDR3 nucleotides: TGTGCCAGCAGTTTAGGGGGAGTCTACACCTTC.

The V gene is TRBV4-1, the J gene TRBJ1-2; no clear D gene. Germline CDR1 reads MGHRA; CDR2 reads YSYEKL. The CDR3 spans 15 residues. V was pared by 4 bases and J by 7 bases, with 19 bases between. CDR3 in amino acids: CASSLSWTDSPGYTF. DNA for the CDR3: TGCGCCAGCAGCCTTTCCTGGACGGACTCGCCTGGCTACACCTTC.

The CDR3 here is CASSLPTAGYGYTF. The CDR3 DNA reads as TGTGCCAGCAGCTTGCCGACAGCGGGCTATGGCTACACCTTC. This chain connects TRBV5-4 to TRBJ1-2; D may be TRBD1 (5 bases). There are 14 residues in the CDR3. Germline V gene sequence: CDR1 SGHNT, CDR2 YYREEE (reference sequence). Trimming removed 1 base at V and 4 bases at J, with 11 bases between.

V gene TRBV7-9 combines with J gene TRBJ1-2; D is undetermined. Germline V gene lookup returns CDR1 SEHNR and CDR2 FQNEAQ (reference sequence). The CDR3 runs to 14 residues. V was shortened by 10 bases and J by 0 bases, with 15 bases between the two germline ends. Here the CDR3 DNA reads TGTGCCATATTTCGCGCTTTCCCTAACTATGGCTACACCTTC. It translates to CAIFRAFPNYGYTF.

The rearrangement joins TRBV7-9 to TRBJ2-1, with 9 bases matching TRBD1. V lost 6 bases and J lost 2; bases outside the gene matches: 8. CDR1 and CDR2 from the germline V gene are SEHNR and FQNEAQ (reference sequence). This CDR3 is built from 16 residues. The CDR3 spells CASRLQGAPPYNEQFF. The CDR3 DNA is TGTGCCAGCAGATTACAGGGGGCCCCACCCTACAATGAGCAGTTCTTC.

The chain couples TRBV19 to TRBJ2-2; 7 positions agree with TRBD1. V gave up 7 bases and J gave up 2 bases; unmatched junction bases: 4. CDR1 LNHDA and CDR2 SQIVND come from the germline V gene (reference sequence). The CDR3 totals 14 residues. The CDR3 loop is CASTGQYNTGELFF. The CDR3 DNA is TGTGCCAGTACGGGACAGTATAACACCGGGGAGCTGTTTTTT.

V and J are TRBV7-9 and TRBJ1-1; TRBD1 matches at 11 bases. Germline V gene data show CDR1 as SEHNR and CDR2 as FQNEAQ (reference sequence). This CDR3 spans 16 amino acids. With 2 bases clipped from V and 4 bases from J, the junction kept 6 bases outside the gene matches. The CDR3 sequence is CASSLNLGQGGTEAFF. The CDR3 bases are TGTGCCAGCAGCTTAAATCTGGGACAGGGGGGCACTGAAGCTTTCTTT.